Sequencing of this T cell receptor (beta chain) was carried out in a study of T cell changes during pregnancy in multiple sclerosis. V was pared by 0 bases and J by 4 bases, with 3 bases of the junction left unmatched. CDR1 is SGHRS and CDR2 is YFSETQ in the germline V gene. The CDR3 is 14 amino acids. Profiled with immunoSEQ multiplex PCR; TCRdb holds only in-frame clones, not every one. The table lists under 110,000 clones, about 91% of them singletons. Sample: peripheral blood, taken in the second trimester of pregnancy. The chain combines TRBV5-1 with TRBJ1-1, with TRBD1 matching over 7 bases. This clonotype originated in a female donor with multiple sclerosis, enrolled in a pregnancy study. The CDR3 here is CASSLDQGVTEAFF. Here the CDR3 DNA reads TGCGCCAGCAGCTTGGATCAGGGGGTCACTGAAGCTTTCTTT.